These 14 T cell receptor beta chains were sequenced from one sample in a study of identical twins. Via MiXCR, TCRdb re-called the 5' RACE reads, giving one row per CDR3 protein. The sample has roughly 150,000 distinct CDR3 sequences; approximately 3.5% are singletons. The material sequenced was memory T cells sorted from blood. The source of these receptors is a man aged 18 to 29 in good health.

This clonotype was recorded at least ten times. The chain carries TRBV6-2 or TRBV6-3 and TRBJ2-2; 11 nucleotides line up with TRBD2. This CDR3 region has 17 residues. The junction had 5 bases not matched to a gene; V was cut back by 0 bases and J by 5 bases. CDR1 is MNHEY and CDR2 is SVGEGT in the germline V gene. The CDR3 DNA reads TGTGCCAGCAGTTACTCGGGACTAGCGGAGGGGACCGGGGAGCTGTTTTTT. Amino acids: CASSYSGLAEGTGELFF.

The rearrangement joins TRBV12-5 to TRBJ1-1, with unresolved D. Germline CDR1 LGHNT, CDR2 FRNRAP. The V and J ends lost 2 bases and 0 bases respectively, with 19 bases between them. The CDR3 is 18 amino acids. In nucleotides, the CDR3 is TGTGCTAGTGGTTTGCAAACTCCGGGAGCGCACCTGAACACTGAAGCTTTCTTT. It is translated as CASGLQTPGAHLNTEAFF.

This clonotype was detected many times. The rearrangement links TRBV7-2 to TRBJ2-3; 9 nucleotides line up with TRBD2. The CDR3 has 16 residues. The germline CDR1 and CDR2 sequences are SGHTA and FQGNSA. J gave up 1 base and V 5 bases, and 7 bases lay outside the gene matches. The CDR3 here is CASSSASGTGTDTQYF. CDR3 nucleotides: TGTGCCAGCAGCAGCGCTAGCGGGACTGGCACAGATACGCAGTATTTT.

This clonotype was seen ten or more times. The genes are TRBV7-3 and TRBJ2-5; D gene uncertain. Germline CDR1 reads SGHTA; CDR2 reads FQGTGA. Trimming stripped 2 bases from V and 5 bases from J, with 6 bases between. The CDR3 totals 12 residues. CDR3 region: CASSLYGETQYF. In DNA form, the CDR3 reads TGTGCCAGCAGCTTATACGGGGAGACCCAGTACTTC.

This clonotype was detected many times. V usage is TRBV7-2 and J usage is TRBJ2-3; 8 bases fit TRBD2. With V trimmed by 3 bases and J by 6 bases, 14 bases remained unmatched. Germline lookup yields CDR1 SGHTA and CDR2 FQGNSA. This CDR3 has 17 residues. CDR3 coding DNA: TGTGCCAGCAGCTTCCATAGCGGGATTAATCTAGTGGATACGCAGTATTTT. Its protein product is CASSFHSGINLVDTQYF.

This clonotype was observed at least ten times. This chain connects TRBV5-6 to TRBJ2-4; 11 bases agree with TRBD2. The V gene end was trimmed by 0 bases and the J gene end by 0 bases; junction bases not matched to a gene: 14. Germline CDR1 SGHDT, CDR2 YYEEEE. The CDR3 contains 21 residues. CDR3 sequence reads: CASSLGGYLAGGPQAKNIQYF. The CDR3 region has the DNA TGTGCCAGCAGCTTGGGAGGCTATTTAGCGGGAGGGCCCCAAGCCAAAAACATTCAGTACTTC.

In this sample, this clonotype turned up many times. The chain carries TRBV7-2 and TRBJ2-7, with D unclear. The CDR3 has 13 amino acids. The ends were cut back, 4 bases at V and 6 bases at J, with 13 bases in the middle. Germline lookup yields CDR1 SGHTA and CDR2 FQGNSA. The CDR3 DNA follows: TGTGCCAGCAGCTCACTCGGTACTGTCGAGCAGTACTTC. It specifies CASSSLGTVEQYF. Filled out from reference TRBV7-2 and TRBJ2-7, the complete variable domain reads GAGVSQSPSNKVTEKGKDVELRCDPISGHTALYWYRQSLGQGLEFLIYFQGNSAPDKSGLPSDRFSAERTGGSVSTLTIQRTQQEDSAVYLCASSSLGTVEQYFGPGTRLTVT.

There are many counts of this clonotype. CDR3 amino acids: CASSEENTEAFF. CDR3 DNA: TGTGCCAGCAGTGAGGAGAACACTGAAGCTTTCTTT. The gene calls are TRBV25-1 and TRBJ1-1; no clear D. Trimming left V 3 bases short and J 1 base short, with 3 bases between. Germline CDR1 MGHDK, CDR2 SYGVNS. The CDR3 spans 12 residues.

This clonotype was seen only a few times. The chain recombines TRBV5-1 with TRBJ2-3; TRBD2 agrees at 8 bases. The V segment lost 0 bases and the J segment 4 bases; nucleotides outside the gene matches: 4. The V gene's germline CDR1 is SGHRS and CDR2 YFSETQ. CDR3 length equals 15 residues. As DNA, the CDR3 is TGCGCCAGCAGCTTGGCAAGCGGGAGCCCAGATACGCAGTATTTT. Residues: CASSLASGSPDTQYF.

This clonotype has ten or more counts. The CDR3 nucleotides are TGTGCCAGCTGGAGCGTCAGTTACAATCAGCCCCAGCATTTT. Its protein is CASWSVSYNQPQHF. V gene TRBV6-2 or TRBV6-3 combines with J gene TRBJ1-5; no definite D call. Germline V gene lookup returns CDR1 MNHEY and CDR2 SVGEGT. Trimming removed 8 bases from V and 3 bases from J, with 14 bases in between. The CDR3 runs to 14 residues.

This clonotype was seen many times. The chain is built from TRBV5-6 and TRBJ2-1; possibly TRBD1 for D (5 bases). CDR1 is SGHDT, CDR2 YYEEEE, per germline. This CDR3 contains 16 residues. Trimming cost V 2 bases and J 4 bases, with 16 bases left between them. As DNA, the CDR3 is TGTGCCAGCAGCTTTGTTAGGCAGGGAAATTACAATGAGCAGTTCTTC. Its protein product is CASSFVRQGNYNEQFF.

This clonotype was detected ten times or more. Written as DNA, the CDR3 is TGTGCCAGCAGACCTACGGGGGGAGATAATTCACCCCTCCACTTT. It encodes CASRPTGGDNSPLHF. This rearrangement joins TRBV6-1 to TRBJ1-6; a weak D match, TRBD1 (5 bases). From germline, CDR1 is MNHNS and CDR2 SASEGT. The CDR3 covers 15 residues. Trimming stripped 6 bases from V and 5 bases from J, with 14 bases between.

The table lists this clonotype with many counts. The V gene is TRBV18, the J gene TRBJ2-3; 7 bases agree with TRBD2. The CDR3 is 18 residues long. Trimming cost V 0 bases and J 4 bases; bases outside gene matches: 13. Germline V lookup: CDR1 KGHSH, CDR2 LQKENI. The CDR3 loop reads CASSPPGGRGARADTQYF. In DNA, the CDR3 is TGTGCCAGCTCACCACCGGGCGGGAGAGGGGCTCGAGCAGATACGCAGTATTTT.

This clonotype appeared many times. The CDR3 nucleotides are TGTGCCAGCAGTGCGCGGAGCTCCTACGAGCAGTACGTC. It codes for CASSARSSYEQYV. The chain is built from TRBV2 and TRBJ2-7; D gene uncertain. CDR3 length: 13 residues. Germline CDR1 and CDR2: SNHLY and FYNNEI. The germline V and J ends were trimmed by 4 bases and 0 bases, with 7 bases remaining between them.